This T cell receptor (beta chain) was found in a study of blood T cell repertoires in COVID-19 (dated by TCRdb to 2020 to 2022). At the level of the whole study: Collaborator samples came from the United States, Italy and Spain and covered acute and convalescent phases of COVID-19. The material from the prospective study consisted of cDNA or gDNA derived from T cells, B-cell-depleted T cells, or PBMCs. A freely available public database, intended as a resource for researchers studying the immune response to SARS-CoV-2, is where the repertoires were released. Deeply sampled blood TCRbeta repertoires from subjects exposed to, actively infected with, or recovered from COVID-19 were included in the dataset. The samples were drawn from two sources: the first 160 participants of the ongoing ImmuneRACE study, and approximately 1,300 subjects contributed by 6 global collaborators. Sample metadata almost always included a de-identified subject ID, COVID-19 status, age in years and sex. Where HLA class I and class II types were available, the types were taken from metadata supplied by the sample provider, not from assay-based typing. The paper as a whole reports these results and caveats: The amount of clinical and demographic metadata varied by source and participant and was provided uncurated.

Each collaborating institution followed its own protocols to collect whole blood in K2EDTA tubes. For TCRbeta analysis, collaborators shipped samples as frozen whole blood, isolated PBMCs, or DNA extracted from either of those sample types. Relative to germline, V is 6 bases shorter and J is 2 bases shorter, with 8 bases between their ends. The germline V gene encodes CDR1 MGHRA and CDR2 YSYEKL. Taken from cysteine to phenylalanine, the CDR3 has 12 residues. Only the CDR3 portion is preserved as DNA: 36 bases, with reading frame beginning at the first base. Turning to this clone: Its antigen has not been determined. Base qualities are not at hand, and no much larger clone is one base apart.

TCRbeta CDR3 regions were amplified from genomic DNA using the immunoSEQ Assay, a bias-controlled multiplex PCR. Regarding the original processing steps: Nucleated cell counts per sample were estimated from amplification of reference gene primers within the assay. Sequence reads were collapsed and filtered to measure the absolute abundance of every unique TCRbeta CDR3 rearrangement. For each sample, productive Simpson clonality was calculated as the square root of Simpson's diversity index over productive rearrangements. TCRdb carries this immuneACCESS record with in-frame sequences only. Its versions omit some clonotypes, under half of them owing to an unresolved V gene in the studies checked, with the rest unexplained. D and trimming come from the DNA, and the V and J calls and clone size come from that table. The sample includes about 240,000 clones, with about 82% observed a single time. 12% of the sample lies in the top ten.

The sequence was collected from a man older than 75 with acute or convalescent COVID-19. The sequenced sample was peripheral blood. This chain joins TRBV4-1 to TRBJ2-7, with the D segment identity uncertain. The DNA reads TGCGCCAGCAGGAATGGCCCCTACGAGCAGTACTTC. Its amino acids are CASRNGPYEQYF.